This entry features one T cell receptor beta chain sequence. The entry originates in a study of blood T cell repertoires in COVID-19. Study-wide background: Acute-phase and convalescent COVID-19 samples originated in the United States, Italy and Spain.

The recovered donors of Cohort 3 showed two negative PCRs, clearance, or symptom resolution. The authors' processing: How many nucleated cells were present was estimated from reference gene primer amplification. Sequencing was performed with immunoSEQ multiplex PCR; in TCRdb, only in-frame clones are kept and a portion is missing. The D gene and trimming were derived from the DNA, and the V and J assignments and clone size from that table. This sample has about 180,000 clones; roughly 88% occur once, and the top ten carry roughly 10%. V was trimmed by 4 bases and J by 1 base, leaving 9 bases between them. CDR1 and CDR2 (germline): ENHRY, SYGVKD. The CDR3 loop spans 14 amino acids.

The chain couples TRBV10-3 to TRBJ2-3, with D maybe TRBD2 (6 bases). The sample taken for sequencing was PBMCs or T cells enriched from blood (not recorded which). This TCR was recovered from a woman aged 18-29 years who had recovered from COVID-19. The CDR3 spells CAISVGGGTDTQYF. CDR3 coding DNA: TGTGCCATCAGTGTTGGCGGGGGCACAGATACGCAGTATTTT.